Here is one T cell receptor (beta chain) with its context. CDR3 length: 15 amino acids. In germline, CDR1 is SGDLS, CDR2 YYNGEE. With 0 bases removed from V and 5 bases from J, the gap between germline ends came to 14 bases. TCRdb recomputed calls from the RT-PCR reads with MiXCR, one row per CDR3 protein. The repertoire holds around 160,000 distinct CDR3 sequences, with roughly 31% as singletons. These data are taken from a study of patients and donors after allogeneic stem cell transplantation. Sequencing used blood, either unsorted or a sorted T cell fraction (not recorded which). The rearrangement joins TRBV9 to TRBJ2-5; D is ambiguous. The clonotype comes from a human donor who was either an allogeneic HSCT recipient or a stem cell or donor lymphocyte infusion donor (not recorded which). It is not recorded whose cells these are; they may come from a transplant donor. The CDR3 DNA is TGTGCCAGCAGCGTAGCCGATGGAGTGTTTGAGACCCAGTACTTC. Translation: CASSVADGVFETQYF.